This entry features one T cell receptor (beta chain) sequence. What it binds is not known. PCR primers comprised 60 Vbeta and 13 Jbeta primers. Some clones are missing from TCRdb's copy, which holds only in-frame ones; the method was immunoSEQ multiplex PCR. In the table there are tens of thousands of clones, roughly four fifths of which are singletons. The source of the sample is a study of cytomegalovirus exposure and HLA in healthy donors. Overall study results and limits: Presence/absence analysis assumed near-uniform sequencing depth across donors. A later examination showed that TCR association rates differed by HLA locus, with DRB1 most and HLA-C fewest.

CDR1 and CDR2 (germline): MNHEY, SMNVEV (reference sequence). CDR3 length equals 11 residues. The chain has TRBV27 and TRBJ2-5; D is undetermined. The DNA end is more similar to TRBJ2-7, so the J call may be wrong. This sequence was found in a woman aged 40 to 55 in good health and CMV-seropositive. Sequenced sample: PBMCs. The CDR3 coding sequence is TGTGCCATCGGAGACGTCTACGAGCAGTACTTC. Its translation is CAIGDVYEQYF.